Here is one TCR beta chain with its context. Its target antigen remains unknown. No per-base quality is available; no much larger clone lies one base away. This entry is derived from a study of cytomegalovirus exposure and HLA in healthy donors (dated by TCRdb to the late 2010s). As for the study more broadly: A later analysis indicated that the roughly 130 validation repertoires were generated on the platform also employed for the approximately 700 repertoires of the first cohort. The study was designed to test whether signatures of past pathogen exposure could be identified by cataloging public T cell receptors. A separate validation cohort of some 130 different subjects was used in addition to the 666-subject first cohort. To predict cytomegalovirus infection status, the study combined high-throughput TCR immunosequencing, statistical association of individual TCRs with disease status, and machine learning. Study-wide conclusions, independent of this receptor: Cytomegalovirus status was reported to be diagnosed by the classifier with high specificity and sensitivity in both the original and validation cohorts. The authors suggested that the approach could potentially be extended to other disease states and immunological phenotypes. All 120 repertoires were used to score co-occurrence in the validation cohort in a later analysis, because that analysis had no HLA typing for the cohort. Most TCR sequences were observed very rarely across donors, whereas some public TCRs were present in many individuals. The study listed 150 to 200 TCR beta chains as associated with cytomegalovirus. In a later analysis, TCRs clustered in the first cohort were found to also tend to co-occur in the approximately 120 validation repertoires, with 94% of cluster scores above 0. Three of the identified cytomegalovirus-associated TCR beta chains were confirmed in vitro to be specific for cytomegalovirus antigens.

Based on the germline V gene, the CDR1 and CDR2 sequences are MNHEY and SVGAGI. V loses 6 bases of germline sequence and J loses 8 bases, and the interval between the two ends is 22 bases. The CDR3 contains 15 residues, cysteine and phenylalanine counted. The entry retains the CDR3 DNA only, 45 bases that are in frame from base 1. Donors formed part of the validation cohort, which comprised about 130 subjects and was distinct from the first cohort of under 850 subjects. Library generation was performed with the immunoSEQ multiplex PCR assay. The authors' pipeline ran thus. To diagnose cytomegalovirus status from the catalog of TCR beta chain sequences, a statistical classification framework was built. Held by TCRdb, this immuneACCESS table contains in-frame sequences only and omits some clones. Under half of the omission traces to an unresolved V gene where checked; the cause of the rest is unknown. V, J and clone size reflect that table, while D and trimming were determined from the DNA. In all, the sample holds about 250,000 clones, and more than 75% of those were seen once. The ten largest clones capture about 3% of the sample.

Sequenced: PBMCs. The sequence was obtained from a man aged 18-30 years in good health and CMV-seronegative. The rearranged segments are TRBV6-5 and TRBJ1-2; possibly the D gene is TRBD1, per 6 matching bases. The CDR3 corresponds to CASSLLMGAPIGYTF. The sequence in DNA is TGTGCCAGCAGCCTCCTAATGGGGGCGCCTATCGGCTACACCTTC.